This passage covers 12 T cell receptor beta chains from one sample sequenced in a study of human T cells and chemical hapten exposure. Via MiXCR, TCRdb re-called the RACE reads, giving one row per CDR3 protein. This sample has 84,000 or so distinct CDR3 sequences; about 10% occur once, and the top ten carry around 2.5%. Time point reported: patch test 2, 6 weeks after DPC sensitization. Treatment in this sample: therapeutic diphenylcyclopropenone sensitization with weekly scalp DPC. The sample consisted of whole blood, taken in connection with sensitization to the hapten diphenylcyclopropenone (DPC). The receptor set was obtained from a woman in her twenties or thirties with alopecia areata. Some clones in this sample may be carry-over from other donors' samples.

The chain recombines TRBV29-1 with TRBJ1-3, with D perhaps matching TRBD1 (5 bases). V was clipped by 6 bases and J by 0 bases, with 21 bases between them. The length of the CDR3 is 17 residues. The germline gives CDR1 SQVTM, CDR2 ANQGSEA. In DNA, the CDR3 is TGCAGCGTCGGAGAGGTGGGCAGGGAATTCTCTGGAAACACCATATATTTT. Its protein product is CSVGEVGREFSGNTIYF.

At least ten counts were recorded for this clonotype. The rearrangement uses TRBV11-2 and TRBJ2-2; tentative D call: TRBD2 (5 bases). Trimming pared 5 bases from V and 2 bases from J, leaving 9 bases between. The CDR3 consists of 14 residues. Per the germline V gene, CDR1 is SGHAT and CDR2 is FQNNGV. CDR3 sequence: CASSVLVNTGELFF. CDR3 DNA sequence: TGTGCCAGCAGCGTACTAGTTAACACCGGGGAGCTGTTTTTT.

This clonotype appeared a few times. This chain links TRBV5-1 with TRBJ2-3, with 7 bases matching TRBD1. This CDR3 is built from 16 residues. J was trimmed by 8 bases and V by 4 bases; bases with no gene match: 16. CDR1 is SGHRS, CDR2 YFSETQ, per germline. CDR3 amino acids: CASSGGLQGSPVTQYF. The CDR3 DNA sequence: TGCGCCAGCAGCGGTGGGCTACAGGGGAGTCCGGTTACGCAGTATTTT.

This clonotype was detected ten times or more. The chain uses TRBV11-2 and TRBJ1-1, with no clear D. This CDR3 spans 15 amino acids. CDR1 is SGHAT and CDR2 is FQNNGV in the germline V gene. V was pared by 1 base and J by 2 bases, with 11 bases between. Written as DNA, the CDR3 is TGTGCCAGCAGCTTAGGCTCAGTGTTAAACACTGAAGCTTTCTTT. Its translation is CASSLGSVLNTEAFF. The complete variable domain, with remaining parts taken from reference TRBV11-2 and TRBJ1-1, reads EAGVAQSPRYKIIEKRQSVAFWCNPISGHATLYWYQQILGQGPKLLIQFQNNGVVDDSQLPKDRFSAERLKGVDSTLKIQPAKLEDSAVYLCASSLGSVLNTEAFFGQGTRLTVV.

Many counts were recorded for this clonotype. J is TRBJ2-1 and V is TRBV4-3, with 8 bases lining up with TRBD2. Germline V gives CDR1 LGHNA, CDR2 YSLEER. V gave up 3 bases and J gave up 6 bases; unmatched junction bases: 13. The CDR3 sequence is 17 residues long. This CDR3 reads CASSQGLGSALGNEQFF. For the CDR3, the DNA is TGCGCCAGCAGCCAGGGACTAGGCTCTGCACTGGGCAATGAGCAGTTCTTC.

The chain links TRBV5-1 to TRBJ2-7, with D tentatively TRBD2 (6 bases). The CDR3 sequence is 14 residues long. CDR1 is SGHRS and CDR2 is YFSETQ in the germline V gene. Trimming took 3 bases from V and 7 from J, leaving 17 bases between them. CDR3 in amino acids: CASSSDFQGGEQYF. CDR3 bases: TGCGCCAGCAGCTCCGATTTCCAGGGAGGAGAGCAGTACTTC.

There are a few counts of this clonotype. V and J are TRBV29-1 and TRBJ2-6; D assignment may be TRBD1 or TRBD2 (5 bases each). V lost 3 bases and J lost 6, with 9 bases in between. The germline CDR1 and CDR2 sequences are SQVTM and ANQGSEA. The CDR3 spans 13 residues. The CDR3 sequence is CSVDQGVANVLTF. The CDR3 DNA follows: TGCAGCGTTGATCAGGGAGTGGCCAACGTCCTGACTTTC.

In its sample, this clonotype was seen many times. The chain carries TRBV5-1 and TRBJ1-1; D might be TRBD1 (6 bases). Germline CDR1 and CDR2: SGHRS and YFSETQ. This CDR3 spans 13 amino acids. Trimming cost V 3 bases and J 4 bases, with 10 bases left between them. The CDR3 nucleotides read TGCGCCAGCAGCTCACAGGGTTTCACTGAAGCTTTCTTT. Residues: CASSSQGFTEAFF.

In this sample, this clonotype turned up many times. The J gene is TRBJ2-3, the V gene TRBV12-3 or TRBV12-4, with TRBD2 identical over 8 bases. V lost 6 bases, J lost 5 bases, and 10 bases stayed unmatched. The CDR3 has 15 amino acids. Written as DNA, the CDR3 is TGTGCCAGCAGCCAAGCGGGAGTCCTTGGAGATACGCAGTATTTT. Translating gives CASSQAGVLGDTQYF.

This clonotype appeared many times. The rearrangement joins TRBV6-6 to TRBJ2-7, with 13 bases identical to TRBD2. The germline gives CDR1 MNHNY, CDR2 SVGAGI (reference sequence). The CDR3 contains 16 residues. With 5 bases clipped from V and 2 bases from J, the junction kept 6 bases outside the gene matches. The CDR3: CASSPGGTSGTYEQYF. DNA of the CDR3: TGTGCCAGCAGTCCGGGGGGGACTAGCGGGACCTACGAGCAGTACTTC.

This clonotype showed up many times. The chain joins TRBV24-1 to TRBJ2-5; D may be TRBD2 (6 bases). The germline gives CDR1 KGHDR, CDR2 SFDVKD. The CDR3 is made up of 13 amino acids. The germline V and J ends were trimmed by 7 bases and 0 bases, with 8 bases remaining between them. The DNA of the CDR3 is TGTGCCACCAGCGGGACTTACCAAGAGACCCAGTACTTC. Protein: CATSGTYQETQYF.

This clonotype occurred many times. The V call is TRBV29-1, the J call TRBJ2-1; TRBD2 aligns across 8 bases. This CDR3 contains 14 residues. With V trimmed by 7 bases and J by 3 bases, 8 bases remained unmatched. The V gene's germline CDR1 is SQVTM and CDR2 ANQGSEA. CDR3 sequence reads: CSGTTSGLYNEQFF. The CDR3 region has the DNA TGCAGCGGTACTACTAGCGGACTCTACAATGAGCAGTTCTTC.